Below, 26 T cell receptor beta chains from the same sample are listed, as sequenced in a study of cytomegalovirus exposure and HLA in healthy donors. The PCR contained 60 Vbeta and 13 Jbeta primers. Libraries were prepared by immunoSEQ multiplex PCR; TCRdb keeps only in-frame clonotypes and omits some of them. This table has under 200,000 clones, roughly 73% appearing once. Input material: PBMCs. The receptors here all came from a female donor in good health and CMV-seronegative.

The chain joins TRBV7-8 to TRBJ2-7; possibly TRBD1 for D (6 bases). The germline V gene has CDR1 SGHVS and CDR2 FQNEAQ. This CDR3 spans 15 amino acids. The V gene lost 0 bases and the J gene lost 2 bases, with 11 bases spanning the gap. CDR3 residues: CASSLAGQWTYEQYF. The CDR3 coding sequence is TGTGCCAGCAGCTTAGCCGGACAGTGGACCTACGAGCAGTACTTC. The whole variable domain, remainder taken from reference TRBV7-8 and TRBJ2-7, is GAGVSQSPRYKVAKRGQDVALRCDPISGHVSLFWYQQALGQGPEFLTYFQNEAQLDKSGLPSDRFFAERPEGSVSTLKIQRTQQEDSAVYLCASSLAGQWTYEQYFGPGTRLTVT.

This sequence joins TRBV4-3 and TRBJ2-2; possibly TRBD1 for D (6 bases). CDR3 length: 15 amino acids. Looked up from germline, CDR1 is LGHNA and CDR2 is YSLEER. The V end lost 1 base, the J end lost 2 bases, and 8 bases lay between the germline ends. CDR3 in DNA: TGCGCCAGCAGCCAAGGACAGGTCAACACCGGGGAGCTGTTTTTT. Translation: CASSQGQVNTGELFF.

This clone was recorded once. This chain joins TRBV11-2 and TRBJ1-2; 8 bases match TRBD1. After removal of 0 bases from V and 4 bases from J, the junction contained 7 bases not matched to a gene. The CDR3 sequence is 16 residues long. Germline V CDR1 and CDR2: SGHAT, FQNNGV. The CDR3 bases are TGTGCCAGCAGCTTAGATGCCGGGACAGGATTCTATGGCTACACCTTC. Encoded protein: CASSLDAGTGFYGYTF.

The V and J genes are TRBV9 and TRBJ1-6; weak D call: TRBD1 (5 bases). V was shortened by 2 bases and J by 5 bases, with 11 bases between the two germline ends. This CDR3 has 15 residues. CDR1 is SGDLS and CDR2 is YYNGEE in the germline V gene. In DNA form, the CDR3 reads TGTGCCAGCAGCGTTGGGGGGGATCATAATTCACCCCTCCACTTT. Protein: CASSVGGDHNSPLHF.

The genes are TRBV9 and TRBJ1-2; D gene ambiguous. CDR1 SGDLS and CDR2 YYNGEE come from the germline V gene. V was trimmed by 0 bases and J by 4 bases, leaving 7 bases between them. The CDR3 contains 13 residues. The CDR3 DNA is TGTGCCAGCAGCGTAGTGAGAGGCTATGGCTACACCTTC. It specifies CASSVVRGYGYTF.

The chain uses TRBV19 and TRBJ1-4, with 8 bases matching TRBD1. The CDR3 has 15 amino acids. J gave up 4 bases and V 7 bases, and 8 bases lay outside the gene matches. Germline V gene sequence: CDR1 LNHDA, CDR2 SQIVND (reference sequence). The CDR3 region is CASIDTGTGNEKLFF. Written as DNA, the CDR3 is TGTGCCAGTATCGATACCGGGACAGGTAATGAAAAACTGTTTTTT.

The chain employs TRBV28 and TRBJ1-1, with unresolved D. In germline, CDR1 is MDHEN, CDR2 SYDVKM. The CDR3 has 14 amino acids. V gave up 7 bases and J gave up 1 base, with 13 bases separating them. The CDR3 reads CASTRQGGNTEAFF. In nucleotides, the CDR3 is TGTGCCAGCACAAGACAAGGAGGGAACACTGAAGCTTTCTTT. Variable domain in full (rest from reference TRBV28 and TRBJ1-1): DVKVTQSSRYLVKRTGEKVFLECVQDMDHENMFWYRQDPGLGLRLIYFSYDVKMKEKGDIPEGYSVSREKKERFSLILESASTNQTSMYLCASTRQGGNTEAFFGQGTRLTVV.

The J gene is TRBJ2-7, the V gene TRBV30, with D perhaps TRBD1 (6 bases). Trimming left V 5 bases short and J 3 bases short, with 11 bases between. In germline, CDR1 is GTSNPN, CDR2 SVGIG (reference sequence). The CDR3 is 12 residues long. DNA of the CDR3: TGTGCCTGGGCTGACAGGAGCTACGAGCAGTACTTC. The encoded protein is CAWADRSYEQYF.

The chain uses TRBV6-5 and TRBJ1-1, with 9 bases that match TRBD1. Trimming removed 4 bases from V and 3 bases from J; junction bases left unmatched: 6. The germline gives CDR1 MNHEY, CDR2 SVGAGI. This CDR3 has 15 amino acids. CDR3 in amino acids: CASSFRTGADTEAFF. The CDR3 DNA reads TGTGCCAGCAGTTTTCGGACAGGGGCAGACACTGAAGCTTTCTTT.

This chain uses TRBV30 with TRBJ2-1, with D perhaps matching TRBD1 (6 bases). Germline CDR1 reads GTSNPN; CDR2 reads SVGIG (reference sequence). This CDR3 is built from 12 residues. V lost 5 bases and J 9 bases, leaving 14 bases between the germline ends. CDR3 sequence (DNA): TGTGCCTGGGACCGACAGGTAACTGAGCAGTTCTTC. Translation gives CAWDRQVTEQFF. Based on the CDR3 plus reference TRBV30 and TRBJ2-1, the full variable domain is SQTIHQWPATLVQPVGSPLSLECTVEGTSNPNLYWYRQAAGRGLQLLFYSVGIGQISSEVPQNLSASRPQDRQFILSSKKLLLSDSGFYLCAWDRQVTEQFFGPGTRLTVL.

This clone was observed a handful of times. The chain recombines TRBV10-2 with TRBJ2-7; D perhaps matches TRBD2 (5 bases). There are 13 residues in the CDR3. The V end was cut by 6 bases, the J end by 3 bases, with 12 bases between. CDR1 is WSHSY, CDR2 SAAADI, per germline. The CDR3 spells CASSPGSGYEQYF. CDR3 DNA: TGCGCCAGCAGCCCGGGGTCGGGCTACGAGCAGTACTTC.

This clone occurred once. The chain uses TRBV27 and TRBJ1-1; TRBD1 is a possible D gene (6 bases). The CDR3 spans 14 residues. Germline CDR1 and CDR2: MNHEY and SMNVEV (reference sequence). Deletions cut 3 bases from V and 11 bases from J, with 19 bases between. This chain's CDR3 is CASSLLTGRPTAFF. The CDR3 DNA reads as TGTGCCAGCAGTTTGCTGACAGGACGGCCAACGGCTTTCTTT.

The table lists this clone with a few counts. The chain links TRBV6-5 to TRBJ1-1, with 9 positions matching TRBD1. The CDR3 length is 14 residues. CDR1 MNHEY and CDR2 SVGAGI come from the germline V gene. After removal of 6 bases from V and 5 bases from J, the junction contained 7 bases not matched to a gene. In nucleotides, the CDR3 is TGTGCCAGCAGCTACGACAGGGGGGGAACTGAAGCTTTCTTT. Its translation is CASSYDRGGTEAFF.

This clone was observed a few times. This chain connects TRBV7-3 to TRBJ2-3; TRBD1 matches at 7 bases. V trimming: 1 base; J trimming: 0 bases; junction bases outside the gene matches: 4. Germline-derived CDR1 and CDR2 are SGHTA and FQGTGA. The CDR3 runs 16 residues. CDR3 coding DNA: TGTGCCAGCAGCTTAAGGGGACAGCCAAGCACAGATACGCAGTATTTT. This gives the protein CASSLRGQPSTDTQYF.

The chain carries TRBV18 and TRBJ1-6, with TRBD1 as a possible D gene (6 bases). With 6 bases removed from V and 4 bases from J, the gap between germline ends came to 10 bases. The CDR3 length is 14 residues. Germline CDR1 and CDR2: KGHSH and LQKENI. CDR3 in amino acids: CASSSTGYNSPLHF. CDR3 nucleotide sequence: TGTGCCAGCTCGTCGACAGGATATAATTCACCCCTCCACTTT.

CDR3 protein: CASSLASFETDTQYF. The DNA for the CDR3 is TGCGCCAGCAGCTTGGCCTCTTTTGAGACAGATACGCAGTATTTT. The chain carries TRBV5-1 and TRBJ2-3; D not resolved. This CDR3 contains 15 residues. The V and J ends lost 0 bases and 3 bases respectively, with 11 bases between them. Germline CDR1 and CDR2: SGHRS and YFSETQ.

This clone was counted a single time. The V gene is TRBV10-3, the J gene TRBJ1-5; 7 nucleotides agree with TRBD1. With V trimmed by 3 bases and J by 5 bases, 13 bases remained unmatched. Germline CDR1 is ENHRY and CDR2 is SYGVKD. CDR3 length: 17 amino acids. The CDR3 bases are TGTGCCATCAGTGACCTCGGACAGGTGGGGTTGTATCAGCCCCAGCATTTT. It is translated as CAISDLGQVGLYQPQHF.

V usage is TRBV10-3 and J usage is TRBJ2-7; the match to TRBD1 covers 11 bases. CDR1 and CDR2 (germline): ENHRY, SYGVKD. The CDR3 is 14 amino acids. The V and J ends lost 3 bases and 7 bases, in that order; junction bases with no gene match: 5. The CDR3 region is CAISDLGQGEEQYF. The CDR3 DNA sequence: TGTGCCATCAGTGATCTGGGACAGGGGGAAGAGCAGTACTTC.

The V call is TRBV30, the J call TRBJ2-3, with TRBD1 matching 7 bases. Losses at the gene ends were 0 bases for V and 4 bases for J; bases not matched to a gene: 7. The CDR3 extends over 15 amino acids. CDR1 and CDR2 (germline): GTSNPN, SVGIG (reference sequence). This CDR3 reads CAWSVRDREADTQYF. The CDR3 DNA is TGTGCCTGGAGTGTTCGTGACAGGGAAGCAGATACGCAGTATTTT.

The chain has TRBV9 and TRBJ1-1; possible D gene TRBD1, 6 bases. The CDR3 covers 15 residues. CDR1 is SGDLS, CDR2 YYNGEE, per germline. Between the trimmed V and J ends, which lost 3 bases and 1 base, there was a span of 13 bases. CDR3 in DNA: TGTGCCAGCAGCGCTAATGGGGGCGCGAACACTGAAGCTTTCTTT. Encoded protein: CASSANGGANTEAFF.

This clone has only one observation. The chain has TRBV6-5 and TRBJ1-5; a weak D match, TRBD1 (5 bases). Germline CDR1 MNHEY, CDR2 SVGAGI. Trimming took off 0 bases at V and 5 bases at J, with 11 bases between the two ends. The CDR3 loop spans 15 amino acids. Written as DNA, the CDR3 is TGTGCCAGCAGTTACTCGGGGCGGCCCCATCAGCCCCAGCATTTT. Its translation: CASSYSGRPHQPQHF.

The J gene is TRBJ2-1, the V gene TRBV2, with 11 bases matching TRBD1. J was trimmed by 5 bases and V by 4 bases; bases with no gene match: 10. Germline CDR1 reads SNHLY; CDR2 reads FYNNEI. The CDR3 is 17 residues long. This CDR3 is CASSGDRGEPLHNEQFF. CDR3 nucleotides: TGTGCCAGCAGTGGGGACAGGGGGGAGCCCCTCCACAATGAGCAGTTCTTC. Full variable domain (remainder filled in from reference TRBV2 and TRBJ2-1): EPEVTQTPSHQVTQMGQEVILRCVPISNHLYFYWYRQILGQKVEFLVSFYNNEISEKSEIFDDQFSVERPDGSNFTLKIRSTKLEDSAMYFCASSGDRGEPLHNEQFFGPGTRLTVL.

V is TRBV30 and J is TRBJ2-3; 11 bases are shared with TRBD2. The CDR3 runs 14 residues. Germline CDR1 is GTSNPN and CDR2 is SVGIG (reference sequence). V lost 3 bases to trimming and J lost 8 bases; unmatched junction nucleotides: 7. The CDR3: CAWSIAGGLGTQYF. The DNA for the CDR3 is TGTGCCTGGAGCATAGCGGGGGGGCTCGGTACGCAGTATTTT. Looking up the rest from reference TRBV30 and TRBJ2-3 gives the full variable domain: SQTIHQWPATLVQPVGSPLSLECTVEGTSNPNLYWYRQAAGRGLQLLFYSVGIGQISSEVPQNLSASRPQDRQFILSSKKLLLSDSGFYLCAWSIAGGLGTQYFGPGTRLTVL.

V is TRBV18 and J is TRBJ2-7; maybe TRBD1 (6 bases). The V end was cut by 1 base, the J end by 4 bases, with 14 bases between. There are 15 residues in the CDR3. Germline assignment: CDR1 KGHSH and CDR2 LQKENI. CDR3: CASSPRSGRGYEQYF. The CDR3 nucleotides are TGTGCCAGCTCACCACGATCTGGCAGGGGATACGAGCAGTACTTC.

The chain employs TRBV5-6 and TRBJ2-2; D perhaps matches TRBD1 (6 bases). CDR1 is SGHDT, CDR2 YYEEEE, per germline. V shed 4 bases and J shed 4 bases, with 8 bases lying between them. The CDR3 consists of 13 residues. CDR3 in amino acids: CASSLQGTGELFF. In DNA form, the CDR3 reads TGTGCCAGCAGCCTACAGGGCACCGGGGAGCTGTTTTTT.

CDR3 bases: TGTGCCAGCAGGAGGACTCGGGATTCACCCCTCCACTTT. It specifies CASRRTRDSPLHF. The rearrangement joins TRBV6-5 to TRBJ1-6; D ambiguous. Trimming pared 6 bases from V and 8 bases from J, leaving 11 bases between. There are 13 residues in the CDR3. Germline V gene data show CDR1 as MNHEY and CDR2 as SVGAGI.